Below are 15 T cell receptor beta chains sequenced from a single sample in a study of CD8+ T cells in alopecia areata. RNA was isolated and reverse transcribed to cDNA, the sequencing template. TCRdb's table, derived via immunoSEQ multiplex PCR, lists solely in-frame clones and lacks some. The sample has about 120,000 clones; about 50% are singletons. Sequencing was carried out using NKG2D-low CD8+ T cells sorted from blood. The receptors come from a human donor with alopecia areata.

About this clone: Since the CDR3 does not end with the conserved phenylalanine or tryptophan, this likely comes from a read error. The limits of the CDR3 on the DNA are not certain, so only TCRdb's listed CDR3 is given. The V and J genes are TRBV5-6 and TRBJ2-7; the table's D call, TRBD1, was not checked against the DNA. The CDR3 region is 11 residues in length, termini included. Germline V lookup: CDR1 SGHDT, CDR2 YYEEEE. The CDR3 spells CASSIGQVYTI.

This chain uses TRBV5-4 with TRBJ2-3, with TRBD1 as a possible D gene (7 bases). The CDR3 is 16 residues long. The germline V gene encodes CDR1 SGHNT and CDR2 YYREEE (reference sequence). V lost 2 bases to trimming and J lost 2 bases, with 15 bases between them. In DNA form, the CDR3 reads TGTGCCAGCAGCTTAGGGGGCGGGGCCCACACAGATACGCAGTATTTT. Amino acids: CASSLGGGAHTDTQYF.

The chain combines TRBV29-1 with TRBJ2-2; 7 nucleotides match TRBD2. The CDR3 spans 13 residues. Germline V gene sequence: CDR1 SQVTM, CDR2 ANQGSEA. J gave up 4 bases and V 8 bases, and 7 bases lay outside the gene matches. The DNA of the CDR3 is TGCAGCTCTACCAGCGGGGCCACCGGGGAGCTGTTTTTT. Translating it yields CSSTSGATGELFF.

The genes are TRBV4-1 and TRBJ1-2, with D perhaps matching TRBD1 (5 bases). Germline V gene lookup returns CDR1 MGHRA and CDR2 YSYEKL. V was shortened by 1 base and J by 5 bases, with 8 bases between the two germline ends. The CDR3 consists of 13 residues. The chain's CDR3 is CASSQGGGYGYTF. As DNA, the CDR3 is TGCGCCAGCAGCCAAGGCGGGGGATATGGCTACACCTTC.

This sequence joins TRBV29-1 and TRBJ1-1; no clear D gene. The CDR3 sequence is 10 residues long. The V gene lost 5 bases and the J gene lost 2 bases, with 3 bases spanning the gap. From germline, CDR1 is SQVTM and CDR2 ANQGSEA. For the CDR3, the DNA is TGCAGCGTTCCCAACACTGAAGCTTTCTTT. Amino acids: CSVPNTEAFF. Filled out from reference TRBV29-1 and TRBJ1-1, the complete variable domain reads SAVISQKPSRDICQRGTSLTIQCQVDSQVTMMFWYRQQPGQSLTLIATANQGSEATYESGFVIDKFPISRPNLTFSTLTVSNMSPEDSSIYLCSVPNTEAFFGQGTRLTVV.

A few counts support this clone. In DNA form, the CDR3 reads TGCAGCGTTGATTCGACAGGCGAGGGTGGCTACACCTTC. Residues: CSVDSTGEGGYTF. The chain recombines TRBV29-1 with TRBJ1-2; weak D call: TRBD1 (6 bases). Trimming removed 3 bases from V and 7 bases from J, with 15 bases in between. The CDR3 loop spans 13 amino acids. CDR1 and CDR2 (germline): SQVTM, ANQGSEA.

This clone was counted between two and nine times. Other DNA sequences in this sample translate to the same CDR3. The chain has TRBV29-1 and TRBJ2-1, with 11 bases aligning to TRBD2. J lost 3 bases, V lost 6 bases, and 1 base had no gene match. This CDR3 region has 13 residues. Germline CDR1 is SQVTM and CDR2 is ANQGSEA. CDR3 sequence reads: CSVGTSGYNEQFF. In nucleotides, the CDR3 is TGCAGCGTGGGGACTAGCGGCTACAATGAGCAGTTCTTC.

V gene TRBV5-1 combines with J gene TRBJ2-1, with 8 bases matching TRBD2. Germline V gene sequence: CDR1 SGHRS, CDR2 YFSETQ. V lost 7 bases, J lost 4 bases, and 7 bases stayed unmatched. This CDR3 spans 14 amino acids. The CDR3 DNA follows: TGCGCCAGCTTCAAAGCGGGGGCATACAATGAGCAGTTCTTC. Protein sequence: CASFKAGAYNEQFF.

This chain links TRBV29-1 with TRBJ2-1, with 10 bases aligning to TRBD2. This CDR3 has 14 residues. With 6 bases clipped from V and 5 bases from J, the junction kept 7 bases outside the gene matches. Germline CDR1 reads SQVTM; CDR2 reads ANQGSEA. As DNA, the CDR3 is TGCAGCGTCGTGGGACTAGCGAACCACAATGAGCAGTTCTTC. This sequence encodes CSVVGLANHNEQFF.

J is TRBJ2-3 and V is TRBV5-6; possibly TRBD2 for D (6 bases). This CDR3 spans 15 amino acids. Germline V gene data show CDR1 as SGHDT and CDR2 as YYEEEE. With 4 bases removed from V and 0 bases from J, the gap between germline ends came to 12 bases. This chain's CDR3 is CASSKEGTSTDTQYF. Here the CDR3 DNA reads TGTGCCAGCAGCAAGGAGGGGACGAGCACAGATACGCAGTATTTT.

Regarding this clone: The sample carries other DNA sequences with the same CDR3. The chain couples TRBV9 to TRBJ2-7; TRBD1 agrees at 10 bases. The CDR3 is 14 amino acids. In germline, CDR1 is SGDLS, CDR2 YYNGEE. The V gene end was trimmed by 4 bases and the J gene end by 2 bases; junction bases not matched to a gene: 3. CDR3 residues: CASSPGTGAYEQYF. In DNA, the CDR3 is TGTGCCAGCAGCCCCGGGACAGGGGCCTACGAGCAGTACTTC.

V usage is TRBV6-5 and J usage is TRBJ1-2, with 7 positions matching TRBD1. The CDR3 has 15 residues. Germline CDR1 and CDR2: MNHEY and SVGAGI. The V gene end was trimmed by 5 bases and the J gene end by 9 bases; junction bases not matched to a gene: 15. The CDR3: CASSAGTELLWSYTF. The CDR3, as DNA: TGTGCCAGCAGTGCGGGGACAGAACTTCTATGGAGCTACACCTTC.

The CDR3 nucleotides read TGCGCCAGCAGCTTCACCGGGACAGGGGTAGAGACCCAGTACTTC. Its translation is CASSFTGTGVETQYF. The chain employs TRBV5-1 and TRBJ2-5; 10 bases match TRBD1. The J segment lost 4 bases and the V segment lost 2 bases, leaving 5 bases of the junction unmatched. Germline V gives CDR1 SGHRS, CDR2 YFSETQ. The CDR3 has 15 residues.

This chain uses TRBV14 with TRBJ2-7; D remains unclear. The CDR3 is 12 residues long. V was clipped by 4 bases and J by 3 bases, with 7 bases between them. Germline V gene data show CDR1 as SGHDN and CDR2 as FVKESK. CDR3 bases: TGTGCCAGCAGCCGAGAATTCTACGAGCAGTACTTC. Protein: CASSREFYEQYF.

The chain employs TRBV28 and TRBJ2-5, with D possibly being TRBD2 (6 bases). The CDR3 length is 15 residues. From germline, CDR1 is MDHEN and CDR2 SYDVKM. The V end lost 0 bases, the J end lost 2 bases, and 10 bases lay between the germline ends. CDR3 in amino acids: CASSLWRGEQETQYF. The DNA of the CDR3 is TGTGCCAGCAGTTTATGGCGGGGAGAACAAGAGACCCAGTACTTC.